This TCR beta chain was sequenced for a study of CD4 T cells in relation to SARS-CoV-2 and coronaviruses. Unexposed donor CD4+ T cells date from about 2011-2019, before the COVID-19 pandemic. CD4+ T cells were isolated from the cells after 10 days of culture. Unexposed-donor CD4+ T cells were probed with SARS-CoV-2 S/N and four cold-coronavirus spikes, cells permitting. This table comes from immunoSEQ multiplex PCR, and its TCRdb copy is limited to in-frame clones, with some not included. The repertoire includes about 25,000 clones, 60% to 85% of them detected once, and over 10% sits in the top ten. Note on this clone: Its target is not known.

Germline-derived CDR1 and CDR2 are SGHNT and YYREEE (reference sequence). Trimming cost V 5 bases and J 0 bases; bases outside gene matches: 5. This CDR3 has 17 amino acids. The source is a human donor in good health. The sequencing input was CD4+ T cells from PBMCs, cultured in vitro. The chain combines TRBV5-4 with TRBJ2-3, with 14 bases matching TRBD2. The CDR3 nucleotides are TGTGCCAGCAGGAAGGGACTAGCGGGGGATAGCACAGATACGCAGTATTTT. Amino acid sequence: CASRKGLAGDSTDTQYF.